The 28 T cell receptor beta chains below were found in one sample sequenced in a study of cytomegalovirus exposure and HLA in healthy donors. The primer mix had 60 Vbeta and 13 Jbeta primers. Method: immunoSEQ multiplex PCR; TCRdb's copy keeps in-frame clones and lacks some. The sample carries roughly 110,000 clones, over 70% recorded once. Specimen: PBMCs. The receptors come from a boy aged 5 to 17 in good health and CMV-seronegative.

This clone was observed once. In DNA form, the CDR3 reads TGTGCCAGCAGTTTCGGGACAGGGGATGGCTACACCTTC. It translates to CASSFGTGDGYTF. This sequence joins TRBV7-2 and TRBJ1-2; 10 nucleotides match TRBD1. The germline V gene has CDR1 SGHTA and CDR2 FQGNSA. J gave up 6 bases and V 6 bases, and 4 bases lay outside the gene matches. This CDR3 is built from 13 residues.

The chain is built from TRBV15 and TRBJ1-6; tentatively, D is TRBD1 (6 bases). CDR1 is LNHNV, CDR2 YYDKDF, per germline (reference sequence). There are 18 residues in the CDR3. V lost 4 bases and J lost 2, with 18 bases in between. CDR3 sequence (DNA): TGTGCCACCAGCACAGAGCGGGGGGCCCTTCCCTATAATTCACCCCTCCACTTT. Its protein is CATSTERGALPYNSPLHF.

The sample holds a few counts of this clone. This chain joins TRBV5-6 and TRBJ2-5, with 9 bases matching TRBD1. In germline, CDR1 is SGHDT, CDR2 YYEEEE. The J segment lost 4 bases and the V segment lost 4 bases, leaving 2 bases of the junction unmatched. This CDR3 is built from 13 residues. In DNA, the CDR3 is TGTGCCAGCAGCCGGACAGGGGCAGAGACCCAGTACTTC. This codes for CASSRTGAETQYF.

This clone was detected only once. The chain uses TRBV6-1 and TRBJ1-2; 7 nucleotides line up with TRBD1. CDR1 is MNHNS, CDR2 SASEGT, per germline. Germline trimming cut 7 bases from V and 4 bases from J; bases unmatched to any gene: 9. The CDR3 length is 14 residues. The CDR3 reads CASTPMGQSYGYTF. The CDR3 DNA reads TGTGCCAGCACCCCTATGGGACAGAGCTATGGCTACACCTTC.

This clone occurred once. The chain recombines TRBV7-9 with TRBJ2-7; 7 bases are shared with TRBD1. CDR1 is SEHNR, CDR2 FQNEAQ, per germline (reference sequence). CDR3 size: 14 residues. The trim removed 3 bases at V and 2 bases at J, leaving 4 bases unmatched. DNA of the CDR3: TGTGCCAGCAGCTTTCAGACAGGGACCTACGAGCAGTACTTC. It encodes CASSFQTGTYEQYF.

This chain uses TRBV5-1 with TRBJ2-7, with 16 bases fitting TRBD2. The germline gives CDR1 SGHRS, CDR2 YFSETQ. With V trimmed by 0 bases and J by 4 bases, 7 bases remained unmatched. There are 18 residues in the CDR3. CDR3 coding DNA: TGCGCCAGCAGCTTGGCGGGGACTAGCGGGAGGGCCGGTTACGAGCAGTACTTC. Protein product: CASSLAGTSGRAGYEQYF.

This clone was recorded a few times. This sequence joins TRBV29-1 and TRBJ2-7; TRBD1 matches at 9 bases. The CDR3 runs 12 residues. Germline CDR1 SQVTM, CDR2 ANQGSEA. V shed 4 bases, J shed 6 bases, and the junction held 4 bases outside the gene matches. The CDR3 loop reads CSVGTGAREQYF. The CDR3 nucleotides read TGCAGCGTTGGGACAGGGGCTCGCGAGCAGTACTTC.

On this clone itself: Germline is not matched at one junction end, which may reflect a read error. V usage is TRBV7-9 and J usage is TRBJ2-7; 9 bases are a match to TRBD1. Germline CDR1 reads SEHNR; CDR2 reads FQNEAQ (reference sequence). This CDR3 region has 15 residues. This CDR3 reads CSSSWVRTGVYEQYF. In nucleotides, the CDR3 is TGTTCCAGCAGCTGGGTTCGGACAGGGGTCTACGAGCAGTACTTC.

This chain joins TRBV7-8 and TRBJ1-2; the D is unclear. There are 12 residues in the CDR3. Trimming cost V 3 bases and J 5 bases, with 7 bases left between them. Per germline, CDR1 SGHVS and CDR2 FQNEAQ. CDR3 nucleotide sequence: TGTGCCAGCAGCTTCGGGGTTTATGGCTACACCTTC. Translating gives CASSFGVYGYTF.

This clone has more than one count but fewer than ten. The J gene is TRBJ2-1, the V gene TRBV2, with TRBD2 identical over 8 bases. V trimming: 0 bases; J trimming: 2 bases; junction bases outside the gene matches: 6. CDR3 length equals 17 residues. Germline assignment: CDR1 SNHLY and CDR2 FYNNEI. CDR3 in DNA: TGTGCCAGCAGTGAAGCTCTGGCGGGGGGTCCCTACAATGAGCAGTTCTTC. Protein: CASSEALAGGPYNEQFF.

V and J are TRBV7-2 and TRBJ2-7; D perhaps matches TRBD1 (5 bases). The germline V gene encodes CDR1 SGHTA and CDR2 FQGNSA. Trimming removed 5 bases at V and 5 bases at J, with 16 bases between. This CDR3 region has 14 residues. The CDR3: CASSKSGLSHEQYF. The DNA for the CDR3 is TGTGCCAGCAGCAAATCAGGGTTGTCCCACGAGCAGTACTTC.

The chain carries TRBV7-3 and TRBJ2-3; D is possibly TRBD1 (6 bases). This CDR3 contains 15 residues. Germline-derived CDR1 and CDR2 are SGHTA and FQGTGA. Between the trimmed V and J ends, which lost 2 bases and 0 bases, there was a span of 9 bases. CDR3 residues: CASSLGTFSTDTQYF. CDR3 DNA: TGTGCCAGCAGCTTAGGGACATTTAGCACAGATACGCAGTATTTT.

V usage is TRBV30 and J usage is TRBJ1-6; TRBD1 matches 7 bases. Germline values: CDR1 GTSNPN, CDR2 SVGIG (reference sequence). The CDR3 length is 13 residues. Germline trimming cut 6 bases from V and 13 bases from J; bases unmatched to any gene: 12. The CDR3 DNA reads as TGTGCCTGCGGGACAGACCCGGCTATGCCCCTCCACTTT. This translates into CACGTDPAMPLHF. Drawing the rest from reference TRBV30 and TRBJ1-6, the complete variable domain is SQTIHQWPATLVQPVGSPLSLECTVEGTSNPNLYWYRQAAGRGLQLLFYSVGIGQISSEVPQNLSASRPQDRQFILSSKKLLLSDSGFYLCACGTDPAMPLHFGNGTRLTVT.

V gene TRBV7-3 combines with J gene TRBJ2-1; D is perhaps TRBD1 (6 bases). Germline values: CDR1 SGHTA, CDR2 FQGTGA. Trimming shortened V by 3 bases and J by 7 bases, and 19 bases separated the two germline ends. The CDR3 is 16 residues long. The CDR3 sequence is CASSFQGTGIGNEQFF. The CDR3 region has the DNA TGTGCCAGCAGCTTCCAAGGAACAGGGATTGGGAATGAGCAGTTCTTC.

The genes are TRBV9 and TRBJ1-2, with 8 positions matching TRBD1. CDR3 size: 14 residues. Germline values: CDR1 SGDLS, CDR2 YYNGEE. The junction had 5 bases not matched to a gene; V was cut back by 4 bases and J by 3 bases. The CDR3 sequence: CASSSGTGYYGYTF. The CDR3 nucleotides read TGTGCCAGCAGCTCAGGGACAGGCTACTATGGCTACACCTTC.

The chain combines TRBV2 with TRBJ1-5, with D unclear. Per germline, CDR1 SNHLY and CDR2 FYNNEI. The V end lost 8 bases, the J end lost 1 base, and 6 bases lay between the germline ends. The CDR3 totals 12 residues. CDR3 residues: CASGQSNQPQHF. The CDR3 nucleotides read TGTGCCAGCGGTCAGAGCAATCAGCCCCAGCATTTT.

This sequence joins TRBV5-4 and TRBJ1-1; a weak D match, TRBD1 (6 bases). CDR3 length: 15 amino acids. V was shortened by 3 bases and J by 2 bases, with 14 bases between the two germline ends. CDR1 and CDR2 (germline): SGHNT, YYREEE (reference sequence). In DNA form, the CDR3 reads TGTGCCAGCAGCTGGCGAGGACAGAAAAACACTGAAGCTTTCTTT. This translates into CASSWRGQKNTEAFF.

The sample holds a few counts of this clone. This chain connects TRBV2 to TRBJ1-6; 9 bases match TRBD1. This CDR3 is 15 amino acids long. V shed 6 bases, J shed 10 bases, and the junction held 10 bases outside the gene matches. Looked up from germline, CDR1 is SNHLY and CDR2 is FYNNEI. The CDR3 DNA sequence: TGTGCCAGCAGCGGATCAACAGGGGGCGGGTCACCCCTCCACTTT. Translation gives CASSGSTGGGSPLHF.

The gene calls are TRBV28 and TRBJ1-1, with a tentative D call TRBD1 (6 bases). This CDR3 is 14 amino acids long. Per the germline V gene, CDR1 is MDHEN and CDR2 is SYDVKM. The V and J ends lost 7 bases and 0 bases respectively, with 12 bases between them. The CDR3 DNA sequence: TGTGCCAGCACCCTGGGACAATTGAACACTGAAGCTTTCTTT. Translating it yields CASTLGQLNTEAFF.

V gene TRBV25-1 combines with J gene TRBJ2-7; 11 bases are a match to TRBD2. The junction had 11 bases not matched to a gene; V was cut back by 5 bases and J by 8 bases. CDR1 MGHDK and CDR2 SYGVNS come from the germline V gene. The CDR3 loop spans 15 amino acids. The DNA of the CDR3 is TGTGCCAGCAGTCCCCCCAGACTAGCGGGAAGTCAGCAGTACTTC. Amino acid sequence: CASSPPRLAGSQQYF.

The V gene is TRBV4-2, the J gene TRBJ2-1; 12 bases match TRBD2. V trimming: 2 bases; J trimming: 7 bases; junction bases outside the gene matches: 3. The CDR3 totals 15 residues. Per the germline V gene, CDR1 is LGHNA and CDR2 is YNFKEQ. The CDR3 protein is CASSQLAGGGNEQFF. Written as DNA, the CDR3 is TGTGCCAGCAGCCAACTAGCGGGAGGGGGGAATGAGCAGTTCTTC.

V gene TRBV7-9 combines with J gene TRBJ2-2; D not resolved. Germline V gene data show CDR1 as SEHNR and CDR2 as FQNEAQ (reference sequence). The CDR3 runs to 15 residues. Deletions cut 5 bases from V and 2 bases from J, with 12 bases between. CDR3 protein: CASSPTGINTGELFF. The CDR3 DNA reads TGTGCCAGCAGCCCCACGGGTATAAACACCGGGGAGCTGTTTTTT.

This chain connects TRBV5-4 to TRBJ2-5; 10 bases line up with TRBD2. V was pared by 1 base and J by 4 bases, with 1 base of the junction left unmatched. The germline gives CDR1 SGHNT, CDR2 YYREEE (reference sequence). This CDR3 has 14 amino acids. The CDR3 nucleotides read TGTGCCAGCAGCTTGCTAGCGGGAGTAGAGACCCAGTACTTC. This gives the protein CASSLLAGVETQYF.

The J gene is TRBJ2-7, the V gene TRBV15; 9 positions match TRBD1. Germline V gives CDR1 LNHNV, CDR2 YYDKDF (reference sequence). The CDR3 is 14 amino acids. Germline trimming cut 6 bases from V and 3 bases from J; bases unmatched to any gene: 6. The CDR3 loop is CATRRTGEDYEQYF. For the CDR3, the DNA is TGTGCCACCAGGCGGACAGGGGAAGACTACGAGCAGTACTTC.

This clone turned up a few times. The V gene is TRBV5-6, the J gene TRBJ2-2, with 9 nucleotides matching TRBD2. Germline V gene sequence: CDR1 SGHDT, CDR2 YYEEEE. The CDR3 runs 15 residues. The J segment lost 6 bases and the V segment lost 2 bases, leaving 5 bases of the junction unmatched. CDR3 residues: CASSFAGGWSGELFF. CDR3 nucleotides: TGTGCCAGCAGCTTCGCGGGAGGGTGGTCCGGGGAGCTGTTTTTT.

The gene calls are TRBV30 and TRBJ1-6; possible D gene TRBD1, 5 bases. V was cut by 4 bases and J by 7 bases, with 14 bases left in between. The CDR3 consists of 14 residues. CDR1 and CDR2 (germline): GTSNPN, SVGIG (reference sequence). This CDR3 reads CAWNRQSRNSPLHF. The DNA for the CDR3 is TGTGCCTGGAACAGGCAGTCAAGGAATTCACCCCTCCACTTT.

This clone appeared a few times. This chain links TRBV19 with TRBJ2-1; TRBD2 aligns across 8 bases. This CDR3 contains 16 residues. Germline CDR1 is LNHDA and CDR2 is SQIVND (reference sequence). V was clipped by 9 bases and J by 9 bases; unmatched bases: 19. The CDR3 DNA sequence: TGTGCCAGCACCTCGAGCGGGAGAGGATGGAAGGGTGAGCAGTTCTTC. This gives the protein CASTSSGRGWKGEQFF. The entire variable domain, with the rest obtained from reference TRBV19 and TRBJ2-1, is as follows: DGGITQSPKYLFRKEGQNVTLSCEQNLNHDAMYWYRQDPGQGLRLIYYSQIVNDFQKGDIAEGYSVSREKKESFPLTVTSAQKNPTAFYLCASTSSGRGWKGEQFFGPGTRLTVL.

This clone was counted only a few times. The rearrangement joins TRBV21-1 to TRBJ1-4; the table gives TRBD1 as D, unverified against the DNA. TRBV21-1 is termed a pseudogene. The CDR3 extends over 16 amino acids. CDR3 sequence reads: CASSKSTQSTNEKLFF. The DNA for the CDR3 is TGTGCCAGCAGCAAATCCACCCAGTCAACTAATGAAAAACTGTTTTTT.